This paragraph covers one TCR beta chain sequence. The antigen it recognizes is unknown. The junction shows a germline mismatch at one end, possibly a read error. The CDR3 regions of human TCRbeta chains were subjected to immunosequencing. Per the original workflow: Repertoire TCRs were matched against a reference library of SARS-CoV-2-specific TCRs generated with the MIRA antigen-specificity platform. Breadth was defined as the fraction of unique TCRs that were SARS-CoV-2-associated. Depth was defined as the fraction of total T cells that were SARS-CoV-2-associated. Each spike-specific TCR was assigned to its reactive spike region and to a CD4 or CD8 class using the MIRA data. Log10-transformed breadth and depth values were compared by one-way ANOVA with Sidak's multiple comparisons tests. TCRdb mirrors the immuneACCESS table, restricted to in-frame sequences. Some clones are absent from its copies; in checked studies, under half trace to an unresolved V gene, and the reason for the others is unknown. The D gene and trimming were derived from the DNA, and the V and J assignments and clone size from that table. In this sample the table shows some 130,000 clones, 90% of which occur a single time. The biggest ten clones account for 6.9% of the sample.

The sample comes from a study of T cell responses to AZD1222 COVID-19 vaccine (dated by TCRdb to 2020 to 2023). For context, the study as a whole: AZD1222 recipients given second doses at about 4 weeks or at about 12 weeks were pooled, since spike-specific TCR depth and breadth were not found to differ between the two schedules. A total of 230 to 250 trial participants underwent TCR sequencing, of whom about 210 had received two doses of AZD1222 and some 25 had received two doses of the MenACWY control vaccine. Trial participants were enrolled into age subgroups of 18-55, 56-69 and 70-plus years, which contained about 150, 28 and 57 TCR-sequenced participants, respectively.

This sample's time point label indicates: baseline before first vaccination. The vaccinee samples were drawn from two UK trials, COV001 and COV002, one of which was a single-blind randomized controlled phase 2/3 trial testing AZD1222 (ChAdOx1 nCoV-19) in healthy adults. Trial participant PBMC samples were collected at day 0 and day 28 after the second dose for TCRbeta chain sequencing. The study at large found these results: Participants were mostly white British, with more females than males. The authors suggested clonal diversity may have been underestimated. Because no day 14 peak-response samples were available, the repertoires could be characterized only after the peak T cell response. Conclusions about previously exposed vaccinees are limited because only six or seven AZD1222 recipients were SARS-CoV-2 seropositive at baseline. After two AZD1222 doses, spike-specific TCR breadth and depth were significantly higher than at day 0 and than in MenACWY recipients. The vaccine-associated CD4 TCRs covered the entire spike protein, and the dominant responses fell in regions 160-218 and 743-854. Reportedly, almost half of the unique spike-specific TCRs recognized epitopes lying outside the regions that are mutated in the B.1.351 and B.1.1.7 variants. The 56-69-year group was small, and its depth increase did not reach significance, likely because of low power.

Including cysteine and phenylalanine, the CDR3 has 14 amino acids. Kept here is only the CDR3 DNA, which spans 42 bases and is read in frame from base 1. The germline V gene (reference sequence) gives CDR1 as MNHEY and CDR2 as SMNVEV. The sequence derives from an adult in good health. The chain was built from TRBV27 and TRBJ2-3; 9 middle bases align to TRBD2. The starting material was peripheral blood, obtained on day 0 of AZD1222 vaccination. The CDR3 has the sequence CASNLAGGTDTQYF. The DNA sequence is TGTGCCAGCAATTTAGCGGGGGGCACAGATACGCAGTATTTT.